This entry describes one T cell receptor (beta chain). Its matching antigen is unknown. Clones were read by immunoSEQ multiplex PCR, and TCRdb kept only the in-frame ones, dropping some. The sample has about 5,600 clones, approximately 82% seen once; the top ten hold around 9%. Trimming took 3 bases from V and 0 from J, leaving 9 bases between them. The CDR3 consists of 15 residues. Germline V gives CDR1 SGHAT, CDR2 FQNNGV. Samples were taken several times over chemoradiotherapy. This sample was included in a study of chemoradiotherapy in HPV16-positive cancers. Study summary: Candidate HPV-specific clones and shared TCR motifs came from two HPV16-positive patients.

Study observations and caveats: In HPV16-positive patients, HPV-responsive T-cell expansion tracked better recurrence-free survival. During treatment, candidate HPV-specific clones and E7-related motifs expanded in tumor.

The clonotype originates from a human donor with HPV-associated anogenital cancer. Here the sequenced sample was tumor tissue, taken from a patient who underwent chemoradiotherapy. This sequence joins TRBV11-2 and TRBJ2-1; no definite D call. The CDR3 DNA sequence: TGTGCCAGCAGCTTCACTACCGACTCCTACAATGAGCAGTTCTTC. Encoded protein: CASSFTTDSYNEQFF.